Listed below are T cell receptor beta chains from one sample, sequenced in a study of a mutant IDH1 vaccine in newly diagnosed glioma. Assay: immunoSEQ multiplex PCR; the TCRdb copy retains only in-frame clones and omits some. The profile shows around 30,000 clones, 80% of them singletons. Sequences were derived from peripheral blood mononuclear cells (PBMCs), sampled from a glioma patient treated with radiotherapy, temozolomide or both. Receptors originate from a man aged 45-60 years with glioma. Some clones in this sample may be carry-over from other donors' samples. Each CDR3 is given with its conserved first and last residue. D genes are given only for firm matches. Only some rows state a clone size, as once, few, many or a class for expanded clones.

size	V	D	J	DNA	CDR3
-	TRBV7-9	-	TRBJ2-7	TGTGCCAGCAGCTCACAGGCTAGGGAGCAGTACTTC	CASSSQAREQYF
-	TRBV28	-	TRBJ2-3	TGTGCCAGCAGTTTTGAGGGCAGTACTAGCACAGATACGCAGTATTTT	CASSFEGSTSTDTQYF
-	TRBV5-1	-	TRBJ1-1	TGCGCCAGCAGCTCGAGCGAGCTTGAAGCTTTCTTT	CASSSSELEAFF
-	TRBV29-1	TRBD2	TRBJ2-1	TGCAGCGTGTGTTGGGGGGGACTAGCGGGGGGGAATGAGCAGTTCTTC	CSVCWGGLAGGNEQFF
few	TRBV10-3	-	TRBJ1-1	TGTGCCATCGCAGATCTGAACACTGAAGCTTTCTTT	CAIADLNTEAFF
-	TRBV18	TRBD1	TRBJ1-1	TGTGCCAGCTCACCGTCGACAGGGTGGACTGAAGCTTTCTTT	CASSPSTGWTEAFF
-	TRBV7-8	TRBD2	TRBJ2-7	TGTGCCAGCAGCTTAAGGCGGGAGAGGAGCGAGCAGTACTTC	CASSLRRERSEQYF
-	TRBV4-1	TRBD1	TRBJ1-2	TGCGCCAGCAGACAACCCCACCAGGGGGACCGTTACATTGGCTACACCTTC	CASRQPHQGDRYIGYTF
medium-sized	TRBV6-1	TRBD1	TRBJ1-1	TGTGCCACCAAGACAGGGGACCAGGGGAACACTGAAGCTTTCTTT	CATKTGDQGNTEAFF
-	TRBV29-1	-	TRBJ2-1	TGCAGCGTTGAGGCGGTCGGCTCCTACAATGAGCAGTTCTTC	CSVEAVGSYNEQFF